This T cell receptor beta chain is from a study of Ad26.COV2.S vaccination and SARS-CoV-2 variants listed by TCRdb under 2021. Background on the whole study: Vaccine-arm donors were drawn from COV1001, a multicentre, randomized, double-blind, placebo-controlled phase I-IIa trial of Ad26.COV2.S in healthy adults. Ad26.COV2.S was administered intramuscularly at 5 x 10^10 or 1 x 10^11 viral particles, either as a single shot or as two shots given 56 days apart. TCRbeta repertoire sequencing served as the tool for gauging how specific and how broad the SARS-CoV-2-reactive T cell receptors were following Ad26.COV2.S vaccination. The TCR-sequenced set comprised approximately 30 samples: some 19 Ad26.COV2.S vaccine recipients, 5 placebo recipients and 8 SARS-CoV-2 convalescent individuals. Participants in the trial were split at random into five groups of five each, receiving low-dose or high-dose Ad26.COV2.S once or twice, or else placebo on both occasions. Investigators did not know the trial group allocation while performing experiments and assessing outcomes.

The immunoSEQ Assay was the method used to sequence TCRbeta CDR3 regions. After extraction, genomic DNA underwent amplification by bias-controlled multiplex PCR, followed by high-throughput sequencing. Per the original workflow: To quantify the absolute abundance of every unique TCRbeta CDR3 region, sequences were collapsed and filtered. Usable DNA was measured by amplifying reference genes present in all nucleated cells, and TCRbeta template counts were normalized to that usable DNA to estimate T cell fraction. Repertoire TCRs were annotated as SARS-CoV-2-specific by exact matching of V gene, CDR3 amino acid sequence and J gene to a known reactive TCR set. The reference SARS-CoV-2 TCR set was derived from MIRA and filtered for enrichment in COVID-19-positive ImmuneCODE repertoires, a step that removed public or cross-reactive TCRs. Drawing on the MIRA antigens, annotated TCRs were analysed further at the level of specific ORF or position within ORF. Breadth was defined as annotated unique rearrangements over total unique productive rearrangements; depth was the summed frequency of those rearrangements. Group comparisons of TCR breadth used two-sided Wilcoxon rank-sum tests. Sourced from immuneACCESS, this table was stored by TCRdb with only in-frame sequences that have V and J called. A share of the clones is absent; for the studies checked, an unresolved V gene accounts for under half, and the remainder has no known explanation. V and J calls and clone size come straight from that table; D and trimming were deduced from the DNA. Across this sample there are about 320,000 clones, with around 84% seen only once. The ten largest make up around 1.9% of the sample.

What the research found in general, with its limitations: Spike-specific TCR breadth was higher in Ad26.COV2.S recipients than in placebo recipients (P = 0.0014). After vaccination, substantial breadth of spike-specific CD8+ and CD4+ T cell responses was reported. The study was not powered to compare responses between vaccine doses or regimens. Non-spike TCR breadth was comparable between vaccine and placebo recipients, consistent with the vaccine containing only spike. According to the authors, total T cell responses may have been underestimated by the TCR breadth and depth analyses.

The treatment or condition label on this specimen signifies: some 19 received Ad26.COV2.S at low or high dose, single or two shots; 5 received placebo; per-sample allocation not given. Repertoires of vaccine and placebo recipients were sequenced from samples collected on day 63 after the first injection. Between 29 July and 7 August 2020, Cohort 1b enrolled fewer than 30 adults aged 18-55 years at one site in Boston, USA. Ad26.COV2.S was a replication-incompetent adenovirus type 26 vector that expressed a prefusion-stabilized SARS-CoV-2 spike protein derived from the original Wuhan strain. For this clone: Its antigen is currently not known. No base quality values were provided; no much bigger clone lies one nucleotide off.

Unmatched junction bases come to 11, with V trimmed by 4 bases and J by 10 bases. The CDR3 runs 15 amino acids, cysteine and phenylalanine included. CDR3 DNA only is kept here, 45 bases in frame from base 1. The germline V gene (reference sequence) yields SGHNT for CDR1 and YYREEE for CDR2. The source of this sequence is a person between 18 and 65 years old who received the Ad26.COV2.S COVID-19 vaccine or a placebo. The receptor chain draws on TRBV5-4 and TRBJ1-6, and TRBD1 matches 7 of the central bases. The sample was peripheral blood, taken in a trial of Ad26.COV2.S vaccine versus placebo. The bases are TGTGCCAGCAGCCTTAGGGAGACAGGGCACTCACCCCTCCACTTT. The resulting protein is CASSLRETGHSPLHF.